These T cell receptor beta chains were read from a single sample in a study of CD8+CD57+ T cells in acquired aplastic anemia. TCRdb reanalysed the reads using MiXCR and keeps one entry per CDR3 protein. In the table there are around 150,000 distinct CDR3 sequences, approximately 40% of which are singletons. The sequenced material came from sorted CD4+, CD8+, or CD8+CD57+ T cells (not recorded which) from PBMCs. The receptors originated from a human donor in good health. Each CDR3 is given with its conserved first and last residue. The D gene is left open where the match is weak. Size values are once, few and many counts, or a class for expanded clones, and some rows have none.

size	D	V	J	CDR3	DNA
many	TRBD1	TRBV12-3/TRBV12-4	TRBJ1-1	CASSPGQILNTEAFF	TGTGCCAGCAGCCCGGGACAGATCCTGAACACTGAAGCTTTCTTT
many	TRBD2	TRBV20-1	TRBJ2-7	CSARVAGVEQYF	TGCAGTGCTAGAGTCGCGGGAGTCGAGCAGTACTTC
.	.	TRBV7-9	TRBJ1-1	CASSLIFEAFF	TGTGCCAGCAGCTTAATATTCGAAGCTTTCTTT
many	.	TRBV5-1	TRBJ2-3	CASSLDKFTDTQYF	TGCGCCAGCAGCCTGGATAAGTTCACAGATACGCAGTATTTT
.	TRBD1	TRBV25-1	TRBJ2-1	CASSDSASGGSPCEQLF	TGTGCCAGCAGTGACTCGGCGTCAGGGGGCTCTCCTTGTGAGCAGCTCTTC
many	.	TRBV16	TRBJ2-2	CASSGHRTNTGELFF	TGTGCCAGCAGCGGTCACAGGACCAACACCGGGGAGCTGTTTTTT
many	TRBD2	TRBV11-2	TRBJ2-5	CASSLGGPFSGTSPTQETQYF	TGTGCCAGCAGCTTAGGTGGTCCTTTTTCCGGGACTAGCCCAACACAAGAGACCCAGTACTTC
.	TRBD1	TRBV19	TRBJ2-3	CASTAPGGALTDTQYF	TGTGCCAGTACCGCCCCAGGGGGCGCGTTAACGGATACGCAGTATTTT
.	.	TRBV25-1	TRBJ1-2	CASSDPGGAINRYTF	TGTGCCAGCAGTGACCCTGGGGGGGCCATAAATCGGTACACCTTC
.	.	TRBV30	TRBJ1-1	CAWSQTPRTEAFF	TGTGCCTGGAGTCAAACCCCGCGTACTGAAGCTTTCTTT
many	.	TRBV5-8	TRBJ1-1	CASRIMNTEAFF	TGTGCCAGCAGGATCATGAACACTGAAGCTTTCTTT
many	TRBD1	TRBV9	TRBJ2-7	CASSAGTGNYEQYF	TGTGCCAGCAGCGCTGGGACAGGGAACTACGAGCAGTACTTC
.	TRBD2	TRBV10-3	TRBJ2-5	CAISLTSGAETQYF	TGTGCCATCAGTCTAACTAGCGGGGCGGAGACCCAGTACTTC
.	.	TRBV2	TRBJ2-3	CASSEEGGGPSTDTQYF	TGTGCCAGCAGTGAAGAAGGAGGGGGGCCTAGCACAGATACGCAGTATTTT
once	.	TRBV2	TRBJ2-1	CASSLEGLPTYEQFF	TGTGCCAGCAGCTTAGAGGGTCTGCCGACCTACGAGCAGTTCTTC
many	TRBD1	TRBV15	TRBJ1-2	CATSSGRDRVYGYTF	TGTGCCACCAGCAGCGGACGCGACAGGGTCTATGGCTACACCTTC
.	.	TRBV10-1	TRBJ1-6	CASSEGPVNSPLHF	TGCGCCAGCAGTGAAGGGCCGGTGAATTCACCCCTCCACTTT
.	.	TRBV6-1	TRBJ2-7	CASSGRGASYEQYF	TGTGCCAGCAGTGGCAGGGGCGCGTCCTACGAGCAGTACTTC
.	.	TRBV11-2	TRBJ1-6	CASSLRTRQTYNSPLHF	TGTGCCAGCAGCTTAAGGACACGGCAGACCTATAATTCACCCCTCCACTTT
many	.	TRBV7-3	TRBJ2-2	CASSLGLQNTGELFF	TGTGCCAGCAGCTTAGGATTACAGAACACCGGGGAGCTGTTTTTT
many	.	TRBV7-3	TRBJ2-1	CASSSANNEQFF	TGTGCCAGCAGCTCGGCCAACAATGAGCAGTTCTTC
.	.	TRBV6-1	TRBJ1-6	CASSDDSYNSPLHF	TGTGCCAGCAGCGACGACAGTTATAATTCACCCCTCCACTTT
.	.	TRBV12-5	TRBJ1-1	CASGLVTEAFF	TGTGCTAGTGGTTTGGTTACTGAGGCTTTCTTT
.	TRBD1	TRBV20-1	TRBJ2-7	CSARVLDRGAASYEQYF	TGCAGTGCTAGGGTACTGGACAGGGGCGCAGCCTCCTACGAGCAGTACTTC
many	.	TRBV20-1	TRBJ2-5	CSARAIQETQYF	TGCAGTGCACGGGCCATCCAAGAGACCCAGTACTTC
.	.	TRBV10-3	TRBJ2-7	CAISELSTVEQYF	TGTGCCATCAGTGAGTTATCTACGGTTGAGCAGTACTTC
many	.	TRBV30	TRBJ1-6	CAWSVRAGLHF	TGTGCCTGGAGTGTAAGGGCGGGACTCCACTTT
few	.	TRBV6-1	TRBJ1-5	CASGLGGLNQPQHF	TGTGCCAGCGGCTTGGGAGGACTTAATCAGCCCCAGCATTTT
few	.	TRBV20-1	TRBJ1-1	CSASPGGRAEAFF	TGCAGTGCTAGTCCGGGGGGCAGGGCTGAAGCTTTCTTT
few	TRBD2	TRBV20-1	TRBJ2-4	CSAAGLDGPNIQYF	TGCAGTGCCGCGGGACTAGATGGGCCAAACATTCAGTACTTC
few	.	TRBV4-3	TRBJ1-3	CASSQEWGLGLRGNTIYF	TGCGCCAGCAGCCAAGAGTGGGGGCTGGGGCTTAGGGGAAACACCATATATTTT
.	.	TRBV19	TRBJ2-3	CASSIGTGTDTQYF	TGTGCCAGTAGTATTGGGACGGGCACAGATACGCAGTATTTT
.	TRBD1	TRBV10-2	TRBJ2-7	CASSDLQGVPRAYEQYF	TGCGCCAGCAGTGACCTACAGGGGGTACCCCGGGCCTACGAGCAGTACTTC
many	.	TRBV9	TRBJ1-1	CASSVGPDTEAFF	TGTGCCAGCAGCGTAGGTCCGGACACTGAAGCTTTCTTT
.	TRBD1	TRBV10-2	TRBJ2-7	CASSELGTGWDMRYEQYF	TGCGCCAGCAGTGAGCTCGGGACAGGGTGGGATATGAGATACGAGCAGTACTTC
.	.	TRBV7-8	TRBJ1-5	CASSLERGGQPQHF	TGTGCCAGCAGCTTAGAACGGGGTGGCCAGCCCCAGCATTTT
few	TRBD2	TRBV7-2	TRBJ2-5	CASSLTSDQETQYF	TGTGCCAGCAGCCTAACTAGCGACCAAGAGACCCAGTACTTC
few	.	TRBV7-2	TRBJ2-3	CASSLDGTDTQYF	TGTGCCAGCAGCTTAGATGGAACAGATACGCAGTATTTT
many	.	TRBV7-8	TRBJ2-5	CASSLVRVVQETQYF	TGTGCCAGCAGCTTAGTCAGGGTCGTCCAAGAGACCCAGTACTTC
few	TRBD1	TRBV19	TRBJ2-1	CASSFGQVDEQFF	TGTGCCAGTAGCTTCGGACAGGTGGATGAGCAGTTCTTC
.	.	TRBV9	TRBJ1-2	CASSEDGANYGYTF	TGTGCCAGCAGCGAGGACGGAGCTAACTATGGCTACACCTTC
once	.	TRBV10-3	TRBJ1-6	CASSRTYHNSPLHF	TGTGCCAGCAGCCGGACATACCATAATTCACCCCTCCACTTT
once	TRBD1	TRBV9	TRBJ1-1	CASSATGLNTEAFF	TGTGCCAGCAGCGCGACAGGGCTGAACACTGAAGCTTTCTTT
.	.	TRBV20-1	TRBJ2-1	CGPVGGNEQFF	TGCGGTCCCGTCGGGGGTAATGAGCAGTTCTTC
.	.	TRBV9	TRBJ2-3	CASSVGGPGTDTQYF	TGTGCCAGCAGCGTGGGCGGCCCAGGCACAGATACGCAGTATTTT
.	TRBD1	TRBV20-1	TRBJ1-2	CSAPRAKRGGDGYTF	TGCAGTGCTCCCAGAGCGAAGAGAGGGGGCGATGGCTACACCTTC
many	.	TRBV11-2	TRBJ2-2	CASSLNILASRTGELFF	TGTGCCAGCAGCTTAAACATTTTGGCTAGTAGGACCGGGGAGCTGTTTTTT
many	.	TRBV7-9	TRBJ2-1	CASSLGGSPHSYNEQFF	TGTGCCAGCAGCTTAGGTGGTAGCCCCCACTCCTACAATGAGCAGTTCTTC
.	TRBD2	TRBV24-1	TRBJ2-5	CATSDLAGGGETQYF	TGTGCCACCAGTGATCTAGCGGGAGGCGGTGAGACCCAGTACTTC
.	TRBD1	TRBV6-1	TRBJ2-6	CASSRPGQLSSGANVLTF	TGTGCCAGCAGCCGCCCGGGACAGCTAAGCTCTGGGGCCAACGTCCTGACTTTC
many	.	TRBV7-2	TRBJ1-2	CASSLAWRGVSGYTF	TGTGCCAGCAGCTTAGCCTGGCGGGGGGTCTCTGGCTACACCTTC
once	TRBD2	TRBV5-6	TRBJ2-7	CASRTSGYPYEQYF	TGTGCCAGCAGGACTAGCGGATACCCCTACGAGCAGTACTTC
many	.	TRBV20-1	TRBJ1-5	CSATDGFLSQHF	TGCAGTGCTACGGACGGTTTCTTGTCCCAGCATTTT
.	.	TRBV7-6	TRBJ1-1	CASSLESGAASQAFF	TGTGCCAGCAGCTTAGAATCCGGGGCGGCTTCCCAGGCTTTCTTT
many	TRBD1	TRBV20-1	TRBJ2-7	CSATDRDAEQYF	TGCAGTGCCACGGACAGGGACGCCGAGCAGTACTTC
many	.	TRBV29-1	TRBJ1-1	CSVYPGPEAFF	TGCAGCGTTTATCCGGGACCTGAAGCTTTCTTT
.	.	TRBV5-1	TRBJ2-7	CASSQQREVDEQYF	TGCGCCAGCAGCCAGCAAAGGGAAGTCGACGAGCAGTACTTC
few	TRBD2	TRBV10-3	TRBJ2-1	CASSSRLAGTYNEQFF	TGTGCCAGCAGTTCCCGACTAGCGGGCACCTACAATGAGCAGTTCTTC